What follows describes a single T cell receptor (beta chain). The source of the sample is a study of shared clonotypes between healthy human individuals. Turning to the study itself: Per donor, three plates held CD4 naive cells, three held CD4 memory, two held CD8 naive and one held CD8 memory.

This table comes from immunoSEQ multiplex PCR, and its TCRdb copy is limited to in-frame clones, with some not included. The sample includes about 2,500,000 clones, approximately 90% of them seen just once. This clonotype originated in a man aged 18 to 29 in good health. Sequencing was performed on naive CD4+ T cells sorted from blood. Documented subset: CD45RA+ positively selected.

The DNA for the CDR3 is TGTGCCAGCAGTGACCTCGGGCCTAGCAATCAGCCCCAGCATTTT. It specifies CASSDLGPSNQPQHF. The gene calls are TRBV6-6 and TRBJ1-5; no definite D call. V gave up 5 bases and J gave up 0 bases, with 11 bases separating them. Germline V gives CDR1 MNHNY, CDR2 SVGAGI (reference sequence). CDR3 length equals 15 residues.